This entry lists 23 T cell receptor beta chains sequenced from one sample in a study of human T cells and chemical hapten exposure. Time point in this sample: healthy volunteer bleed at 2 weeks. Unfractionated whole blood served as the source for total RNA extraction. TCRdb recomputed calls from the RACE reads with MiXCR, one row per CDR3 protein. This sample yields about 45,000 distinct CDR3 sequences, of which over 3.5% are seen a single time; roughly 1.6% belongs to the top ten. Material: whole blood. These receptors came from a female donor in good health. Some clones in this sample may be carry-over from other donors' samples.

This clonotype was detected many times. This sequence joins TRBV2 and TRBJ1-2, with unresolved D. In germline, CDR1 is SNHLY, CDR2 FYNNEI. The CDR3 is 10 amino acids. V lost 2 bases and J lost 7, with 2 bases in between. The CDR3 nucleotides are TGTGCCAGCAGTGAACCTGGCTACACCTTC. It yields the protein CASSEPGYTF.

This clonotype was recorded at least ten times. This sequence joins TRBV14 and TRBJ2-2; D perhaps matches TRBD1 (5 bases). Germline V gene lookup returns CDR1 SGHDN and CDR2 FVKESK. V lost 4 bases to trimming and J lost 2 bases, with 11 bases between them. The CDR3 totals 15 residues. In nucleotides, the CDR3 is TGTGCCAGCAGCCGACAGTTTTTAAACACCGGGGAGCTGTTTTTT. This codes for CASSRQFLNTGELFF.

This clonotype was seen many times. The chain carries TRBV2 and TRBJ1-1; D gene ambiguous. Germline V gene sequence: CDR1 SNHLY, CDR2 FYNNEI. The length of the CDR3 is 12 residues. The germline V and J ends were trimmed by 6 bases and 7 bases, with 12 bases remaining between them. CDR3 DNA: TGTGCCAGCAGAGAGAACGGGTTTGAAGCTTTCTTT. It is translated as CASRENGFEAFF. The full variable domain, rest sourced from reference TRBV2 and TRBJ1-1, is EPEVTQTPSHQVTQMGQEVILRCVPISNHLYFYWYRQILGQKVEFLVSFYNNEISEKSEIFDDQFSVERPDGSNFTLKIRSTKLEDSAMYFCASRENGFEAFFGQGTRLTVV.

The CDR3 sequence: CASSVRSYYNEQFF. The CDR3, as DNA: TGTGCCAGCAGCGTAAGGTCCTACTACAATGAGCAGTTCTTC. V gene TRBV9 combines with J gene TRBJ2-1; no clear D gene. V was shortened by 1 base and J by 3 bases, with 8 bases between the two germline ends. CDR3 length equals 14 residues. Germline loops: CDR1 SGDLS, CDR2 YYNGEE.

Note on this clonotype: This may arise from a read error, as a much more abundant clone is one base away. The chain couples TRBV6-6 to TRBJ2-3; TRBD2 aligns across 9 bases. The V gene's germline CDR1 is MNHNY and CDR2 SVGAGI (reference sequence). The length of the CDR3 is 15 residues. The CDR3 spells CASSYGGGAGDTQCF. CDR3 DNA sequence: TGTGCCAGCAGTTACGGCGGGGGGGCTGGAGATACGCAGTGTTTT.

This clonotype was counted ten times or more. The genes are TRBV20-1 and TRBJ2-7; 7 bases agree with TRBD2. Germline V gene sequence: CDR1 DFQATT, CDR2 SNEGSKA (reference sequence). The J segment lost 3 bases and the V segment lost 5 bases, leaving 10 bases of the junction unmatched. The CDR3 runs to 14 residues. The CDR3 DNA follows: TGCAGTGCTGGGGGGGACTATCCCGTCTACGAGCAGTACTTC. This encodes CSAGGDYPVYEQYF.

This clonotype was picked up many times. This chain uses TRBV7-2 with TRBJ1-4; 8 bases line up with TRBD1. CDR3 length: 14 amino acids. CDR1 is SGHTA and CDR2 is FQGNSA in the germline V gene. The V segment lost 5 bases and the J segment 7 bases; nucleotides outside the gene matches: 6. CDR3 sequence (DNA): TGTGCCAGCAGCCCGGACAGGGTCTCTGAAAAACTGTTTTTT. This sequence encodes CASSPDRVSEKLFF.

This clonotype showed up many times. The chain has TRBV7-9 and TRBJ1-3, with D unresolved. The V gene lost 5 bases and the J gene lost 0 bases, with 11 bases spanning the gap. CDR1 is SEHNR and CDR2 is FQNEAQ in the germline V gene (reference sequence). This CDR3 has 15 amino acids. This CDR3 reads CASSHPTFSGNTIYF. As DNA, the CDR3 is TGTGCCAGCAGCCATCCTACGTTCTCTGGAAACACCATATATTTT.

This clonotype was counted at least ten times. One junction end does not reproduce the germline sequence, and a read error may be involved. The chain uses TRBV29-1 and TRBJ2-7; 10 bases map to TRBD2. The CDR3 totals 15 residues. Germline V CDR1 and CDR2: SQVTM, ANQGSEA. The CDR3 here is CSVDLLGGSGGMHLF. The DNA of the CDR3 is TGCAGCGTAGATCTACTTGGTGGTAGCGGGGGGATGCACCTCTTC.

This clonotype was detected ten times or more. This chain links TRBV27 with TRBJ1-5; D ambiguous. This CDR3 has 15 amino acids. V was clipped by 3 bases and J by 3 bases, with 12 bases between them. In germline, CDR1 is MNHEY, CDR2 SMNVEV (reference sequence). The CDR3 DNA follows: TGTGCCAGCAGTTTCGGACCTGGAGCCAATCAGCCCCAGCATTTT. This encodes CASSFGPGANQPQHF.

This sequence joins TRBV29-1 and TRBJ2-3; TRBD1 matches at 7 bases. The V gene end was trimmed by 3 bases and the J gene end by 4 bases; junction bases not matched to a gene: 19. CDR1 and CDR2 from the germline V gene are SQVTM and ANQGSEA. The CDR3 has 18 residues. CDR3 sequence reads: CSVDLFRTSETGADTQYF. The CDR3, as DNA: TGCAGCGTTGATTTATTCCGGACATCCGAAACAGGGGCAGATACGCAGTATTTT.

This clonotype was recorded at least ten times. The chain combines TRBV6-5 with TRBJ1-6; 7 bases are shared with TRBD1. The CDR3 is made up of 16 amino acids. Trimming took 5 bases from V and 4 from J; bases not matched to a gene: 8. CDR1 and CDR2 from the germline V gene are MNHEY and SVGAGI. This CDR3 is CASSGHRGRYNSPLHF. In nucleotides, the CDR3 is TGTGCCAGCAGTGGGCACAGGGGAAGGTATAATTCACCCCTCCACTTT.

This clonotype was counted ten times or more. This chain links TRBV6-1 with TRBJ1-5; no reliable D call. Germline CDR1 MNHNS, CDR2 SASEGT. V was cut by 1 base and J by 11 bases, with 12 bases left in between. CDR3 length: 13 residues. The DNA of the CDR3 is TGTGCCAGCAGTGAAGGGCAGTTCCTGACCCAGCATTTT. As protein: CASSEGQFLTQHF.

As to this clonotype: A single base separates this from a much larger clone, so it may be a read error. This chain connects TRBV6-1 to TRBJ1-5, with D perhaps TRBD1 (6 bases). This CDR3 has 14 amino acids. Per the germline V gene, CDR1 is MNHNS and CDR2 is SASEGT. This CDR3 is CASGEVTGPQPQHF. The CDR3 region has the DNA TGTGCCAGCGGTGAAGTAACAGGGCCCCAGCCCCAGCATTTT.

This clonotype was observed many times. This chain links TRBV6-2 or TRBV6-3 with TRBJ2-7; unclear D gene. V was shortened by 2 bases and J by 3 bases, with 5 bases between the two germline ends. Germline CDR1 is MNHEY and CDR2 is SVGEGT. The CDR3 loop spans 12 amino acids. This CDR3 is CASSYGFYEQYF. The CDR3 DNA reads TGTGCCAGCAGTTACGGGTTCTACGAGCAGTACTTC.

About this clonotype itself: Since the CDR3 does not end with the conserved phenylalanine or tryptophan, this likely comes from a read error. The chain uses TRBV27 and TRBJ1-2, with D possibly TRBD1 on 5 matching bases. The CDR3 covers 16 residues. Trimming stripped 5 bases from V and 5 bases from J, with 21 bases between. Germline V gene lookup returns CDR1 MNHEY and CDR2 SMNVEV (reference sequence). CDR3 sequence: CASSPPPSEGTYGYTL. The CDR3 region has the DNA TGTGCCAGCAGTCCGCCTCCCTCGGAGGGGACGTATGGCTACACCCTC.

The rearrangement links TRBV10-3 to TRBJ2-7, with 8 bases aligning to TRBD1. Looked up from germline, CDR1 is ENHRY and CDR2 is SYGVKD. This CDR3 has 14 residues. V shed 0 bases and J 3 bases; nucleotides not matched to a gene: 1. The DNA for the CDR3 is TGTGCCATCAGTGAGTCGACAGGGGACTACGAGCAGTACTTC. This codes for CAISESTGDYEQYF.

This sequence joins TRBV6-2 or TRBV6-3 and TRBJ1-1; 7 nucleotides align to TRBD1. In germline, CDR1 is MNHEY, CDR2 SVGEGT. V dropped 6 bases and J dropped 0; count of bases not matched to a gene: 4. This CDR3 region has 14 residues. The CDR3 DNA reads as TGTGCCAGCAGAATGGGACAGTTGAACACTGAAGCTTTCTTT. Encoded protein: CASRMGQLNTEAFF.

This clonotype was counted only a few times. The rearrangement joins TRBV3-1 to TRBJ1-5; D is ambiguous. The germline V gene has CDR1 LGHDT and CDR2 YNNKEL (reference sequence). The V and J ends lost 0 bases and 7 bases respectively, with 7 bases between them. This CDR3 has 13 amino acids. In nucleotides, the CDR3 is TGTGCCAGCAGCCAAGATCCGGAACAGCCCCAGCATTTT. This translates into CASSQDPEQPQHF.

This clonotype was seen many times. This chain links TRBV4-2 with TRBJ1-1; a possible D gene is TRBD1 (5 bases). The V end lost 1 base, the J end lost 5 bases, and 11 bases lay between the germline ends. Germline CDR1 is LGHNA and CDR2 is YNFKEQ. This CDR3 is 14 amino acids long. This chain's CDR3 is CASSQVGAGTEAFF. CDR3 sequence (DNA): TGTGCCAGCAGCCAAGTCGGGGCGGGGACTGAAGCTTTCTTT.

CDR3 sequence reads: CASSQEPIATNEKLFF. The CDR3 DNA is TGCGCCAGCAGCCAAGAGCCGATTGCAACTAATGAAAAACTGTTTTTT. This chain uses TRBV4-1 with TRBJ1-4; unclear D gene. Trimming stripped 0 bases from V and 0 bases from J, with 8 bases between. Germline CDR1 is MGHRA and CDR2 is YSYEKL. The CDR3 sequence is 16 residues long.

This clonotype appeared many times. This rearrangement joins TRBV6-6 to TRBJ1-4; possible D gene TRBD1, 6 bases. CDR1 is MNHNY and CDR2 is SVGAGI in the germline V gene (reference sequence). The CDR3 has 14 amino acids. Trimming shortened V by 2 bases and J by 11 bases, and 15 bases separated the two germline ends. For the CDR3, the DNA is TGTGCCAGCAGTTACCCGGGACACCCTGGGAAACTGTTTTTT. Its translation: CASSYPGHPGKLFF.

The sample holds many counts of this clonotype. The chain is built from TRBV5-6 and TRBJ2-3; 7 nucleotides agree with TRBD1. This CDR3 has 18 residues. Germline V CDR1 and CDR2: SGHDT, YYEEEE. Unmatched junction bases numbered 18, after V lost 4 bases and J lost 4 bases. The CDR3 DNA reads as TGTGCCAGCAGCCCACCCTTACCCGGGACAGCGGCGGCAGATACGCAGTATTTT. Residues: CASSPPLPGTAAADTQYF.